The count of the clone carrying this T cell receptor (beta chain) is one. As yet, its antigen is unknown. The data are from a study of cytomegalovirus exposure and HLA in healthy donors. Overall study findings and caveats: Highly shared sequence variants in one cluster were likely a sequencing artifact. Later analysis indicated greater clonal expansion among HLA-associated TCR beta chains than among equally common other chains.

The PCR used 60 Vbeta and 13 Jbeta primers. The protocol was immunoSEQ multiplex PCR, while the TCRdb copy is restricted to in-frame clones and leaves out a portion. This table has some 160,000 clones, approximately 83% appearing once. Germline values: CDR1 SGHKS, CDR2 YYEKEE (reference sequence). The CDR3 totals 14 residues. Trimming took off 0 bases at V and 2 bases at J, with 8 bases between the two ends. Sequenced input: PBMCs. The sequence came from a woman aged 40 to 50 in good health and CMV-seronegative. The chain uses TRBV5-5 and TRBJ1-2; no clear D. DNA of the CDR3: TGTGCCAGCAGCTTGGATGCAGCGAACTATGGCTACACCTTC. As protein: CASSLDAANYGYTF.